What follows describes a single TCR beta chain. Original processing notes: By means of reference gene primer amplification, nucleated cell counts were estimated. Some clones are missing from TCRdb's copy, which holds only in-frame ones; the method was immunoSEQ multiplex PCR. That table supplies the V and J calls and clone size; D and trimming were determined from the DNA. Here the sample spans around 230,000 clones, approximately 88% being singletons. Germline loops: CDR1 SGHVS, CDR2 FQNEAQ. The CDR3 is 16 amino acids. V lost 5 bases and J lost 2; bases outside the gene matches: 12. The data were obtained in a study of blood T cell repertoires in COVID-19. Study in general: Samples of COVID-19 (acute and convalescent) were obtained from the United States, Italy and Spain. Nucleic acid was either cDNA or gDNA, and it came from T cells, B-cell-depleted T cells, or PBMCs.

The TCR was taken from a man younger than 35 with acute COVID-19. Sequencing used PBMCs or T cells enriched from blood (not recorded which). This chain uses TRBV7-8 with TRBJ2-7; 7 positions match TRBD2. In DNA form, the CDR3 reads TGTGCCAGCAGCAGAGGGGCCGGGACTATAACCTACGAGCAGTACTTC. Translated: CASSRGAGTITYEQYF.